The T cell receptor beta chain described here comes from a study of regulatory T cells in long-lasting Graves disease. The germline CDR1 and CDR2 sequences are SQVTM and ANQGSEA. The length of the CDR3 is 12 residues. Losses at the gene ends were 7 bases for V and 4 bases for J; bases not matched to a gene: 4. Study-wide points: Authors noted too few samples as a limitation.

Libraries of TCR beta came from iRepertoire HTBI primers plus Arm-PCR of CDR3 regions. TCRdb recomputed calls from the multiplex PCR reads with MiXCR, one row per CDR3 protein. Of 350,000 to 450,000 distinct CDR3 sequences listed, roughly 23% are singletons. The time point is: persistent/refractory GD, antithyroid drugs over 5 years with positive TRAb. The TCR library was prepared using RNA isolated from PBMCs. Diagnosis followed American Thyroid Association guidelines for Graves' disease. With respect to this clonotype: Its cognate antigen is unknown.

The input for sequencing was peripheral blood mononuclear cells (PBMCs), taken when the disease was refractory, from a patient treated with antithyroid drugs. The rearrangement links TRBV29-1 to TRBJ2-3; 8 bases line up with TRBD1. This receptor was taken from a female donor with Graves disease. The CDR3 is CSAGQGPDTQYF. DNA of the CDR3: TGCAGCGCCGGACAGGGTCCAGATACGCAGTATTTT.